This section outlines one T cell receptor (beta chain) sequence together with its context. The antigen is not known. Other DNA sequences in the sample encode the same CDR3. At deep level, the assay was performed. Repertoires were generated with immunoSEQ multiplex PCR, while TCRdb's copy carries only in-frame clones and drops some. Among millions of clones, 93% were seen once, and the ten largest hold roughly 1.7%. V was shortened by 3 bases and J by 2 bases, with 8 bases between the two germline ends. The CDR3 is 13 residues long. Germline loops: CDR1 LNHDA, CDR2 SQIVND (reference sequence). The data originate from a study of shared clonotypes between healthy human individuals. CD45RO-negative cells were positively selected for CCR7, leaving out terminally differentiated effector memory CD45RA+ cells. Overall study findings and caveats: Larger estimated richness was generally seen in naive subsets than in memory subsets.

The receptor was isolated from a young man in good health. Some clones in this sample may be carry-over from other donors' samples. The J gene is TRBJ2-7, the V gene TRBV19; D uncertain. Material for sequencing was naive CD8+ T cells from PBMCs. The DNA for the CDR3 is TGTGCCAGTAGTATGGGTAGGACCTACGAGCAGTACTTC. This gives the protein CASSMGRTYEQYF.